The rows below give T cell receptor beta chains drawn from one sample of a study of blood T cell repertoires in COVID-19. TCRdb's table, derived via immunoSEQ multiplex PCR, lists solely in-frame clones and lacks some. The data contain nearly 25,000 clones, approximately 81% of them singletons. Material: peripheral blood. These receptors were obtained from a man aged 65 to 79 with acute or convalescent COVID-19. Both conserved end residues are part of each CDR3. A D gene is named only where the DNA matches it firmly. Only some rows state a clone size, as once, few, many or a class for expanded clones.

>TRBJ1-1|.|TRBV10-1|.
TGCGCCAGCAGTGAGTCTATCCTGAACACTGAAGCTTTCTTT
CASSESILNTEAFF
>TRBJ2-7|.|TRBV5-1|.
TGCGCCAGCAGCCCTCAGGAGGGGAGCTCCTACGAGCAGTACTTC
CASSPQEGSSYEQYF
>TRBJ2-5|.|TRBV30|.
TGTGCCTGGAGTTCGTCGGAGACCCAGTACTTC
CAWSSSETQYF
>TRBJ2-2|.|TRBV5-5|.
TGTGCCAGCAGCTCCCACCCTACCGCTGGGGAGCTGTTTTTT
CASSSHPTAGELFF
>TRBJ1-2|.|TRBV6-1|.
TGTGCCAGCAGTGAGACAGTTTACTATGGCTACACCTTC
CASSETVYYGYTF
>TRBJ1-1|.|TRBV27|.
TGTGCCAGCAGTTGGTCGACTCCTAACACTGAAGCTTTCTTT
CASSWSTPNTEAFF
>TRBJ2-1|.|TRBV4-1|.
TGCGCCAGCAGCCAAGAGTGGAGCTCCTACAATGAGCAGTTCTTC
CASSQEWSSYNEQFF
>TRBJ2-3|.|TRBV4-3|.
TGCGCCAGCAGCCAAGAATCGCCGCGGGGCTCGGCGCAGTATTTT
CASSQESPRGSAQYF
>TRBJ2-3|TRBD2|TRBV2|.
TGTGCCAGCAAGAGGGTGGTAGCGGGGGATGGAGATACGCAGTATTTT
CASKRVVAGDGDTQYF
>TRBJ2-1|.|TRBV6-6|.
TGTGCCAGCAGTTACTCGCAGTTTTACAATGAGCAGTTCTTC
CASSYSQFYNEQFF
>TRBJ2-7|.|TRBV5-1|.
TGCGCCAGCAGCTCCGCCTACGAGCAGTACTTC
CASSSAYEQYF
>TRBJ1-1|.|TRBV19|.
TGTGCCAGTAGTATAGTACCGGGGATGAACACTGAAGCTTTCTTT
CASSIVPGMNTEAFF
>TRBJ2-1|.|TRBV7-7|.
TGTGCTAGCAGCTTATCACCGTCTAAGAATACCTACAATGAGCAGTTCTTC
CASSLSPSKNTYNEQFF
>TRBJ2-5|TRBD2|TRBV3-1/TRBV3-2|.
TGTGCCAGCAGCCACGGGACTAGCGGGGGAACTTCCAACCAGACCCAGTACTTC
CASSHGTSGGTSNQTQYF
>TRBJ1-3|.|TRBV4-2|.
TGTGCCAGCAGGCCTTCAGGTTCTGGAAACACCATATATTTT
CASRPSGSGNTIYF
>TRBJ1-6|.|TRBV18|.
TGTGCCAGCTCACCAGATCGGCAGGTTAATTCACCCCTCCACTTT
CASSPDRQVNSPLHF
>TRBJ2-4|.|TRBV10-1|.
TGCGCCAGGGGGGCAGGAAAAAACATTCAGTACTTC
CARGAGKNIQYF
>TRBJ2-1|TRBD1|TRBV5-8|.
TGTGCCAGCAGCTTGGGACAGGGGTTAGACAATGAGCAGTTCTTC
CASSLGQGLDNEQFF
>TRBJ2-3|.|TRBV29-1|.
TGCAGCGTCTTGGGCAGGGGAACAGATACGCAGTATTTT
CSVLGRGTDTQYF
>TRBJ2-5|TRBD2|TRBV5-4|.
TGTGCCAGCAGCTCCGGGGGTAGCGGGAGGGAGACCCAGTACTTC
CASSSGGSGRETQYF
>TRBJ1-1|.|TRBV7-8|.
TGTGCCAGTCAGGCAGACAGGAACACTGAAGCTTTCTTT
CASQADRNTEAFF
>TRBJ2-5|.|TRBV3-1/TRBV3-2|.
TGTGCCAGCGCCCTAGATGTGGAGACCCAGTACTTC
CASALDVETQYF
>TRBJ2-2|.|TRBV5-6|.
TGTGCCAGCAGCTCCCCAGGGAGGATTTTCGGGGAGCTGTTTTTT
CASSSPGRIFGELFF
>TRBJ1-1|.|TRBV18|.
TGTGCCAGTTCAGGATGGGAGTCAACTGAAGCTTTCTTT
CASSGWESTEAFF
>TRBJ1-4|.|TRBV7-5|.
TGTGCCAGAAGCTCAGCGCCTCCCGCAACTAATGAAAAACTGTTTTTT
CARSSAPPATNEKLFF
>TRBJ2-5|TRBD1|TRBV27|.
TGTGCCAGCAGTCACTGGGACAGACAAGAGACCCAGTACTTC
CASSHWDRQETQYF
>TRBJ1-5|TRBD1|TRBV9|.
TGTGCCAGCAGCGGAACAGGGGAGATTCAGCCCCAGCATTTT
CASSGTGEIQPQHF
>TRBJ2-5|.|TRBV2|.
TGTGCCAGCTCGAGGGAGTCCCAAGAGACCCAGTACTTC
CASSRESQETQYF
>TRBJ2-6|.|TRBV7-8|.
TGTGCCAGCAGCTTAGCTGGGAGGTCCTCGGGGGCCAACGTCCTGACTTTC
CASSLAGRSSGANVLTF
>TRBJ1-1|.|TRBV7-2|.
TGTGCCAGCAGCTTGTCCAGGTTGAACACTGAAGCTTTCTTT
CASSLSRLNTEAFF
>TRBJ2-1|.|TRBV7-9|once
TGTGCCAGCAGGAACCAGAGCGGTCCCTTCTACAATGAGCAGTTCTTC
CASRNQSGPFYNEQFF
>TRBJ1-2|TRBD1|TRBV29-1|.
TGCAGCGGGGACAGGGTTGACTATGGCTACACCTTC
CSGDRVDYGYTF
>TRBJ1-3|.|TRBV11-2|.
TGTGCCAGCAGCTTAGCGGGGTTCAACACCATATATTTT
CASSLAGFNTIYF
>TRBJ2-2|.|TRBV7-2|.
TGTGCCAGCAGCTTACTCCGACTAGCCGGGGAGCTGTTTTTT
CASSLLRLAGELFF
>TRBJ2-7|TRBD1|TRBV19|.
TGTGCCAGCGGACAGGGGGCCTACGAGCAGTACTTC
CASGQGAYEQYF
>TRBJ2-5|TRBD1|TRBV14|once
TGTGCCAGCAGCCGCTGGACAGGGCGAGAGACCCAGTACTTC
CASSRWTGRETQYF
>TRBJ1-6|.|TRBV4-2|few
TGTGCCAGCAGCCATGGTGGGGGGACGCTACCACCCCTCCACTTT
CASSHGGGTLPPLHF
>TRBJ1-1|TRBD1|TRBV27|.
TGTGCCAGCGGGGACAGGGAGGCTGAAGCTTTCTTT
CASGDREAEAFF
>TRBJ1-1|.|TRBV7-2|once
TGTGCCAGCAGCCAAAGCGGGCCTGAAGCTTTCTTT
CASSQSGPEAFF
>TRBJ1-4|TRBD1|TRBV5-4|.
TGTGCCAGCAGCTTGGGCAGGGGGCGAACGGAAAAACTGTTTTTT
CASSLGRGRTEKLFF
>TRBJ2-4|.|TRBV5-5|.
TGTGCCAGCAGCTTGAAGGGTTGGACCCCAGCGGTAGCCAAAAACATTCAGTACTTC
CASSLKGWTPAVAKNIQYF
>TRBJ2-5|.|TRBV6-6|.
TGTGCCAGCAGTTCTGCCTACGGTCAAGAGACCCAGTACTTC
CASSSAYGQETQYF
>TRBJ2-7|.|TRBV5-8|.
TGTGCCAGCAGCTTGCCAGGTCCCGCCTACGAGCAGTACTTC
CASSLPGPAYEQYF
>TRBJ1-3|.|TRBV6-1|once
TGTGCCAGCAGTGCCCCCAGCGTTCCCTCTGGAAACACCATATATTTT
CASSAPSVPSGNTIYF
>TRBJ2-1|TRBD2|TRBV18|.
TGTGCCAGCTCATCGGGGACTAGCGCGCAGTCCTACAATGAGCAGTTCTTC
CASSSGTSAQSYNEQFF
>TRBJ1-6|TRBD1|TRBV18|.
TGTGCCAGCTCACCTGAGATGGGACAGCTTAATTCACCCCTCCACTTT
CASSPEMGQLNSPLHF